Sequencing of this T cell receptor beta chain was carried out in a study of T cell responses to AZD1222 COVID-19 vaccine (dated by TCRdb to about 2021). About the study as a whole: A total of under 250 trial participants underwent TCR sequencing, of whom 207 had received two doses of AZD1222 and roughly 26 had received two doses of the MenACWY control vaccine. Enrollment into the trials was organized by age into subgroups of 18-55, 56-69 and 70-plus years, and those subgroups contained about 160, 30 and 59 TCR-sequenced participants, respectively.

The germline V gene (reference sequence) specifies MNHEY as CDR1 and SMNVEV as CDR2. The germline ends are 15 bases apart after V is trimmed by 7 bases and J by 2 bases. From cysteine to phenylalanine, the CDR3 is 15 amino acids long. CDR3 DNA is the only sequence kept; it has 45 bases, read in frame from the first base. The CDR3 regions of human TCRbeta chains were analyzed by immunosequencing. The authors' pipeline ran thus. Repertoire TCRs were checked for matches against a reference library of SARS-CoV-2-specific TCRs that had been generated using the MIRA antigen-specificity platform. Breadth was defined as the fraction of unique TCRs that were SARS-CoV-2-associated, and depth was defined as the fraction of total T cells that were SARS-CoV-2-associated. Using the MIRA data, every spike-specific TCR was mapped to the spike region that the TCR reacted to and assigned to either a CD4 or a CD8 class. Log10-transformed breadth and depth values were compared by one-way ANOVA with Sidak's multiple comparisons tests. What TCRdb holds here is the immuneACCESS table cut down to in-frame rearrangements. Part of the clones is not present; checked against another copy, under half of the missing clones reflect an unresolved V gene, and the others are unexplained. Clone size and the V and J calls come from that table; the DNA yielded D and trimming. This sample gives 120,000 or so clones in total; 80% to 90% of them show up just once. The top ten clonotypes cover over 8.5% of the sample.

This sample's time point label indicates: baseline before first vaccination. This specimen's treatment or condition label, interpreted: meningococcal conjugate vaccine given as trial control. Samples from vaccinated people were obtained from the UK trials COV001 and COV002, which included a single-blind randomized controlled phase 2/3 trial of AZD1222 (ChAdOx1 nCoV-19) in healthy adults. Trial participant PBMC samples were collected at day 0 and day 28 after the second dose for TCRbeta chain sequencing. What the authors observed across the whole study: In the small 56-69-year group, the increase in depth fell short of significance, most likely because of low power. Nearly half of unique spike-specific TCRs reportedly recognized epitopes outside regions mutated in the B.1.351 and B.1.1.7 variants. Spike-specific TCR breadth and depth rose significantly after two AZD1222 doses compared with day 0 and with MenACWY recipients. Conclusions about previously exposed vaccinees were limited because only six AZD1222 recipients were SARS-CoV-2 seropositive at baseline. Participants were mostly white British and included more females than males, and it was suggested by the authors that clonal diversity may have been underestimated. The vaccine-associated CD4 TCRs covered the entire spike protein, and the dominant responses fell in regions 160-218 and 743-854. No day 14 peak-response samples were available, so repertoires were characterized only after the peak T cell response.

A note on this clone: No cognate antigen has been identified for it. There are no base qualities to consult, and no much larger clone falls within one base.

The TCR originated in an adult in good health. The sequence is built from TRBV27 and TRBJ2-1; matching of 6 bases hints at TRBD2 as the D gene. The input for sequencing was peripheral blood, taken on day 0 of MenACWY control vaccination. The DNA sequence follows: TGTGCCAGCACTACGCGGGACTCGACCTACAATGAGCAGTTCTTC. It is translated as CASTTRDSTYNEQFF.